This T cell receptor beta chain appears in the sequencing data of a study of vaccination effects on CD4 cells after COVID-19. Whole-study findings and limits: The study found that only 1 of 255 vaccine-induced clones from healthy vaccinees cross-reacted with common cold coronaviruses.

TCRdb's table, derived via immunoSEQ multiplex PCR, lists solely in-frame clones and lacks some. This table has tens of thousands of clones, roughly 82% appearing once. Comments on this clone: Antigen: not known.

Culture proceeded for 10 days, and CD4+ T cells were then isolated. Germline CDR1 SGHRS, CDR2 YFSETQ. The CDR3 length is 15 residues. V was pared by 4 bases and J by 5 bases, with 10 bases of the junction left unmatched. The source is a human donor who received a COVID-19 vaccine. The specimen was CD4+ T cells from PBMCs cultured without peptide, collected before COVID-19 vaccination. V is TRBV5-1 and J is TRBJ2-5; TRBD2 matches at 8 bases. The CDR3 bases are TGCGCCAGCAGCAACGGACTAGCTTCATCGGAGACCCAGTACTTC. Amino acid sequence: CASSNGLASSETQYF. Full variable domain (remainder filled in from reference TRBV5-1 and TRBJ2-5): KAGVTQTPRYLIKTRGQQVTLSCSPISGHRSVSWYQQTPGQGLQFLFEYFSETQRNKGNFPGRFSGRQFSNSRSEMNVSTLELGDSALYLCASSNGLASSETQYFGPGTRLLVL.